A selection of T cell receptor beta chains follows, all from one sample in a study of cytomegalovirus exposure and HLA in healthy donors. Only in-frame clones appear in the TCRdb table, and some are missing; sequencing was by immunoSEQ multiplex PCR. The sample gives roughly 150,000 clones, around four fifths of which show up once; approximately 3.6% is in the top ten. Sequences were obtained from PBMCs. The receptor set was obtained from a male donor in good health and CMV-seronegative. The CDR3 runs from the conserved cysteine through the conserved F or W. A D gene is named only where the DNA matches it firmly. Clone size is given for some rows only: seen once, a few or many times, or a class if the clone is expanded.

v_call	j_call	d_call	clone_size	cdr3_aa	cdr3_nt
TRBV29-1	TRBJ2-7	NA	NA	CSVARGDGLVYEQYF	TGCAGCGTCGCGAGGGGGGACGGACTAGTCTACGAGCAGTACTTC
TRBV2	TRBJ1-2	NA	NA	CASSEGGGRIDYGYTF	TGTGCCAGCAGTGAAGGGGGGGGAAGGATCGACTATGGCTACACCTTC
TRBV5-1	TRBJ1-5	NA	NA	CASSLQGDQPQHF	TGCGCCAGCAGCTTACAGGGTGACCAGCCCCAGCATTTT
TRBV6-6	TRBJ1-3	NA	few	CASSYSGWSSGNTIYF	TGTGCCAGCAGTTACTCGGGTTGGAGCTCTGGAAACACCATATATTTT
TRBV10-3	TRBJ2-1	TRBD1	NA	CAIKGRTGDNNEQFF	TGTGCCATCAAGGGCAGGACAGGGGACAACAATGAGCAGTTCTTC
TRBV2	TRBJ1-2	TRBD1	NA	CASSDDGTGDLYGYTF	TGTGCCAGCAGTGATGACGGGACAGGGGATTTGTATGGCTACACCTTC
TRBV4-2	TRBJ2-7	NA	once	CASSPPGARNEQYF	TGTGCCAGCAGCCCCCCCGGAGCGCGCAACGAGCAGTACTTC
TRBV6-8	TRBJ2-7	NA	NA	CASSLKTTSSYEQYF	TGTGCCAGCAGTTTAAAAACGACTAGTTCCTACGAGCAGTACTTC
TRBV30	TRBJ2-7	NA	NA	CAWSDRVRGEQYF	TGTGCCTGGAGTGACAGGGTTCGGGGAGAGCAGTACTTC
TRBV9	TRBJ2-1	TRBD1	NA	CASSPRDRVTEQFF	TGTGCCAGCAGCCCCCGGGACAGGGTTACTGAGCAGTTCTTC
TRBV4-1	TRBJ1-1	NA	NA	CASSQGTDMNTEAFF	TGCGCCAGCAGCCAAGGGACAGATATGAACACTGAAGCTTTCTTT
TRBV4-1	TRBJ1-5	NA	NA	CASSQVTRNSNQPQHF	TGCGCCAGCAGCCAAGTTACCAGGAATAGCAATCAGCCCCAGCATTTT
TRBV6-6	TRBJ1-2	TRBD1	NA	CASSWDSNYGYTF	TGTGCCAGCAGCTGGGACAGCAACTATGGCTACACCTTC
TRBV4-3	TRBJ2-5	NA	NA	CASSQEFGSRETQYF	TGCGCCAGCAGCCAAGAGTTTGGTAGTCGCGAGACCCAGTACTTC
TRBV9	TRBJ2-7	TRBD1	once	CASSVEGQGAGEQYF	TGTGCCAGCAGCGTAGAGGGACAGGGGGCGGGGGAGCAGTACTTC
TRBV4-1	TRBJ1-5	NA	NA	CASSQDSKGRQISNQPQHF	TGCGCCAGCAGCCAAGATAGTAAAGGAAGACAGATTAGCAATCAGCCCCAGCATTTT
TRBV28	TRBJ2-7	NA	NA	CASSLTSEQYF	TGTGCCAGCAGCCTGACTAGCGAGCAGTACTTC
TRBV18	TRBJ1-3	NA	few	CASSPTLQTGNTIYF	TGTGCCAGCTCACCAACCTTGCAGACTGGAAACACCATATATTTT
TRBV27	TRBJ1-1	NA	NA	CASSLSGGAHTEAFF	TGTGCCAGCAGTCTCTCGGGGGGCGCTCACACTGAAGCTTTCTTT
TRBV7-9	TRBJ2-7	NA	NA	CSSSPGTYEQYF	TGTTCCAGCAGCCCGGGGACCTACGAGCAGTACTTC
TRBV5-1	TRBJ2-1	TRBD1	NA	CASSSPGQGGEQFF	TGCGCCAGCAGCTCACCGGGACAGGGAGGTGAGCAGTTCTTC
TRBV10-3	TRBJ1-1	NA	NA	CAITPGGDTEAFF	TGTGCCATCACCCCGGGGGGGGACACTGAAGCTTTCTTT
TRBV27	TRBJ2-1	NA	NA	CASSFPGGHEQFF	TGTGCCAGCAGTTTCCCCGGGGGGCATGAGCAGTTCTTC
TRBV7-9	TRBJ2-7	TRBD2	NA	CASTAAGGYYEQYF	TGTGCCAGCACCGCGGCCGGGGGGTACTACGAGCAGTACTTC
TRBV5-1	TRBJ2-3	NA	NA	CASSRGGEITDTQYF	TGCGCCAGCAGCCGGGGCGGGGAGATCACAGATACGCAGTATTTT
TRBV6-5	TRBJ1-1	NA	once	CASSYSILNTEAFF	TGTGCCAGCAGTTACTCCATCCTAAATACTGAAGCTTTCTTT
TRBV28	TRBJ1-1	NA	once	CASTVRVNTEAFF	TGTGCCAGCACCGTGAGGGTGAACACTGAAGCTTTCTTT
TRBV19	TRBJ2-3	TRBD2	NA	CASGAGVPGTDTQYF	TGTGCCAGTGGGGCGGGAGTCCCTGGCACAGATACGCAGTATTTT
TRBV2	TRBJ2-1	NA	NA	CASSEEGPRGYNEQFF	TGTGCCAGCAGTGAGGAGGGCCCCCGGGGATACAATGAGCAGTTCTTC
TRBV19	TRBJ1-1	NA	once	CASSIRVDGEAFF	TGTGCCAGTAGTATTCGGGTCGACGGGGAAGCTTTCTTT
TRBV27	TRBJ2-1	NA	NA	CASSLSRSSYNEQFF	TGTGCCAGCAGTTTATCTAGAAGCTCCTACAATGAGCAGTTCTTC
TRBV29-1	TRBJ2-7	TRBD2	NA	CSVAPASRLAGQYYEQYF	TGCAGCGTTGCCCCCGCTTCTAGACTAGCGGGCCAATACTACGAGCAGTACTTC
TRBV30	TRBJ2-7	NA	NA	CAWSVAHDYEQYF	TGTGCCTGGAGTGTCGCTCACGACTACGAGCAGTACTTC
TRBV19	TRBJ1-5	NA	NA	CASSDINQPQHF	TGTGCCAGTAGCGACATCAATCAGCCCCAGCATTTT
TRBV30	TRBJ2-7	TRBD1	NA	CAWSSNRGPSLYEQYF	TGTGCCTGGAGTTCCAACAGGGGCCCCTCTCTCTACGAGCAGTACTTC
TRBV5-6	TRBJ2-1	TRBD2	few	CASSYAGDYNEQFF	TGTGCCAGCAGCTATGCGGGGGATTACAATGAGCAGTTCTTC
TRBV7-2	TRBJ2-1	TRBD1	NA	CASSSQAGTGNNEQFF	TGTGCCAGCAGCTCACAAGCCGGGACAGGGAACAATGAGCAGTTCTTC
TRBV7-2	TRBJ1-1	NA	few	CASRTGLGTEAFF	TGTGCCAGCAGGACAGGTTTGGGCACTGAAGCTTTCTTT
TRBV5-5	TRBJ2-7	TRBD1	few	CASSLGRGEQYF	TGTGCCAGCAGCTTGGGCAGGGGGGAGCAGTACTTC
TRBV25-1	TRBJ2-2	NA	once	CASSYRAGELFF	TGTGCCAGCAGTTACAGGGCCGGGGAGCTGTTTTTT